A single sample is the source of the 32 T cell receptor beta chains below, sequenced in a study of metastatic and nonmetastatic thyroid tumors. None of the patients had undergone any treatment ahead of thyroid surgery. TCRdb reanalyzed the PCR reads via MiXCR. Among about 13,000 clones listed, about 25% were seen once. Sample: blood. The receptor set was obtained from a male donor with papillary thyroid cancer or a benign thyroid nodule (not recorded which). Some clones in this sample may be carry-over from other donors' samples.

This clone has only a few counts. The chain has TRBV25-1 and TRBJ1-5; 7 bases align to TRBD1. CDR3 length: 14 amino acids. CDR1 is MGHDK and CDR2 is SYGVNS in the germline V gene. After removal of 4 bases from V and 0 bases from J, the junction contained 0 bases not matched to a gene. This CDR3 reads CASSGQGSNQPQHF. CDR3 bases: TGTGCCAGCAGTGGACAGGGTAGCAATCAGCCCCAGCATTTT.

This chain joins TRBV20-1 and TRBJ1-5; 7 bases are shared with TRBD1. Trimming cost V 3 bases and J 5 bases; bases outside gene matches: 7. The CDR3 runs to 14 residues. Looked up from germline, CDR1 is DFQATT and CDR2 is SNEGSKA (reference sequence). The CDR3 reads CSARKGAGDQPQHF. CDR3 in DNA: TGCAGTGCTAGGAAGGGGGCCGGGGATCAGCCCCAGCATTTT.

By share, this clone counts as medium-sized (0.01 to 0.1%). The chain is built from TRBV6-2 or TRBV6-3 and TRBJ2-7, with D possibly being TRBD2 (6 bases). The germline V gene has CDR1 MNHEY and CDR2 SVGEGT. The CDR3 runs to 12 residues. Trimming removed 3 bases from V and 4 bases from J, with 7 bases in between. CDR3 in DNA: TGTGCCAGCAGTTATGCGGGGTACGAGCAGTACTTC. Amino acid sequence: CASSYAGYEQYF.

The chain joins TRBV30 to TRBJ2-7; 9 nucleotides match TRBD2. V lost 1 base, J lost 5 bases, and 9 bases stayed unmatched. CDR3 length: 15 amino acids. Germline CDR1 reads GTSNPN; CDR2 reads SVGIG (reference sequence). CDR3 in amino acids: CAWSGRAGGSHEQYF. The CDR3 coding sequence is TGTGCCTGGAGTGGAAGAGCGGGAGGATCCCACGAGCAGTACTTC.

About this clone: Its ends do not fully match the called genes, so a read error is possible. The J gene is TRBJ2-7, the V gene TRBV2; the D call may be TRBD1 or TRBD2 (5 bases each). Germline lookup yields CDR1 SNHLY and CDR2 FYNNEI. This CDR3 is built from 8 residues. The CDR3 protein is CASRQGRF. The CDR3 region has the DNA TGTGCCAGCAGGCAGGGACGGTTC.

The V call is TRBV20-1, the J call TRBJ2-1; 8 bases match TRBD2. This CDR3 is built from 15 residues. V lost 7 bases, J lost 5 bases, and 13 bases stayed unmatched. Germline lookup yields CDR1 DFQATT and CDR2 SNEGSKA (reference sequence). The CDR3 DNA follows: TGCAGTGTCCCGTACCGGGAGGGGAGCAACAATGAGCAGTTCTTC. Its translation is CSVPYREGSNNEQFF.

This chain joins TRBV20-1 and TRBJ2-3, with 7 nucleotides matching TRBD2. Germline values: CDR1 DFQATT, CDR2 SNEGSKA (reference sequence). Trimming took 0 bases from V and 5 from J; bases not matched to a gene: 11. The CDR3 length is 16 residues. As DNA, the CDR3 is TGCAGTGCTAGAGACCAGACGGCGGGAGAGGTAGATACGCAGTATTTT. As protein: CSARDQTAGEVDTQYF.

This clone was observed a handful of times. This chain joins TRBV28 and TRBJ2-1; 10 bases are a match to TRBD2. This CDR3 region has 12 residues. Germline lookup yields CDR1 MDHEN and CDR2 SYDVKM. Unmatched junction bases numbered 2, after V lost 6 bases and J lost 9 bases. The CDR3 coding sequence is TGTGCCAGCAGGTTAGCGGGAGGTGAGCAGTTCTTC. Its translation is CASRLAGGEQFF.

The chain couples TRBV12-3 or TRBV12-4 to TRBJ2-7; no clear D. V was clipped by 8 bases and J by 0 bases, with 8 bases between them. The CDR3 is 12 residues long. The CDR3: CASGWGSYEQYF. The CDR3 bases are TGTGCCAGCGGATGGGGCTCCTACGAGCAGTACTTC.

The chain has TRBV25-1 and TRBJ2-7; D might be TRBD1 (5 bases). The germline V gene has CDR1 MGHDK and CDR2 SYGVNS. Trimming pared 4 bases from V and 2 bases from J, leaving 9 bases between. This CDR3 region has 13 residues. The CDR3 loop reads CASSGGRAYEQYF. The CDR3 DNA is TGTGCCAGCAGTGGTGGCAGGGCCTACGAGCAGTACTTC.

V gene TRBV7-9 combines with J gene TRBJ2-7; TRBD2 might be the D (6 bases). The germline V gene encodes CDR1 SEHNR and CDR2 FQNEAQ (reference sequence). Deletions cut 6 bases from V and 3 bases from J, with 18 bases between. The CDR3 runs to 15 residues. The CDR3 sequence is CASSGWAEGSYEQYF. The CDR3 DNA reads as TGTGCCAGCAGTGGATGGGCGGAGGGGAGCTACGAGCAGTACTTC.

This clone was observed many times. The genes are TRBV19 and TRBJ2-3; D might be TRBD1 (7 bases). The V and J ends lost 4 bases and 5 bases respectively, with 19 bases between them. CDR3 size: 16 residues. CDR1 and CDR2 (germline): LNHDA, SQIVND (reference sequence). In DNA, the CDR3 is TGTGCCAGTAGTACTCTCGACAGGGTGGGGGGAGATACGCAGTATTTT. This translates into CASSTLDRVGGDTQYF.

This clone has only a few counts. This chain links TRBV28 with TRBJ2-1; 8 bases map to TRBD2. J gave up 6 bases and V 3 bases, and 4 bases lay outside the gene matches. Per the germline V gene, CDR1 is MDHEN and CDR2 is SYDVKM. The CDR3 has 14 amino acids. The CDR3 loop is CASSFSLAGNEQFF. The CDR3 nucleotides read TGTGCCAGCAGTTTCTCCCTAGCGGGCAATGAGCAGTTCTTC.

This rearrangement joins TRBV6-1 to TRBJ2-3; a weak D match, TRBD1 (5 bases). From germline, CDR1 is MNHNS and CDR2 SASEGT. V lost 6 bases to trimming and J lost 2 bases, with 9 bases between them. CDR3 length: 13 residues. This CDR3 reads CASSFRVTDTQYF. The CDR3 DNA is TGTGCCAGCAGCTTCAGGGTCACAGATACGCAGTATTTT.

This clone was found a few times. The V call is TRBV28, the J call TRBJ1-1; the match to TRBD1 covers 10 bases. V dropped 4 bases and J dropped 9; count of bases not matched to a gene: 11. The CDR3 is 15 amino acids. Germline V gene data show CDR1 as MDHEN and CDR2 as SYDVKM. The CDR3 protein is CASSSLTGGAEKAFF. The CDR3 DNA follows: TGTGCCAGCAGTTCATTGACAGGGGGCGCAGAGAAAGCTTTCTTT.

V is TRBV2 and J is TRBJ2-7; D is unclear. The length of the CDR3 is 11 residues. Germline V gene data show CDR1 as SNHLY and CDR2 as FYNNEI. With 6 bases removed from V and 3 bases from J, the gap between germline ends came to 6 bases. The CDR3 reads CASREFYEQYF. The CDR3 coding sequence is TGTGCCAGCAGGGAATTCTACGAGCAGTACTTC.

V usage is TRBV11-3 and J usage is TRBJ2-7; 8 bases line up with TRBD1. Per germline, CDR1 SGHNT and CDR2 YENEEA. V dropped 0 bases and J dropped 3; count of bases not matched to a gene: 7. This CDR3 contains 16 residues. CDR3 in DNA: TGTGCCAGCAGCTTAGAGGGTACAGGGGGTTACTACGAGCAGTACTTC. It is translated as CASSLEGTGGYYEQYF.

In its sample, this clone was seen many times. Here the CDR3 DNA reads TGTGCCAGCGGGGAGGCTAGCTGGGACACCGGGGAGCTGTTTTTT. It codes for CASGEASWDTGELFF. The chain couples TRBV6-2 or TRBV6-3 to TRBJ2-2; TRBD2 might be the D (6 bases). The CDR3 consists of 15 residues. The V and J ends lost 8 bases and 3 bases respectively, with 16 bases between them. Germline V gives CDR1 MNHEY, CDR2 SVGEGT.

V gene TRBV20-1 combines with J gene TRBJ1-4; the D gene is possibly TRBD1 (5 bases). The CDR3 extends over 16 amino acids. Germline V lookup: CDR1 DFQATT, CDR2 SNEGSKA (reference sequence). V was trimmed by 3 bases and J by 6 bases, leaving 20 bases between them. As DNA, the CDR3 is TGCAGTGCTAGCCCCTCTGGGGCGGGAGTATATGAAAAACTGTTTTTT. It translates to CSASPSGAGVYEKLFF.

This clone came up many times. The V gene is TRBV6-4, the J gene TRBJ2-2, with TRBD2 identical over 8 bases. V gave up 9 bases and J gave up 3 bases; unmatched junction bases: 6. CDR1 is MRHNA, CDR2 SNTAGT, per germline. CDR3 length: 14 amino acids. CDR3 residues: CASSPGLDTGELFF. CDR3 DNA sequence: TGTGCCAGTTCTCCGGGACTAGACACCGGGGAGCTGTTTTTT.

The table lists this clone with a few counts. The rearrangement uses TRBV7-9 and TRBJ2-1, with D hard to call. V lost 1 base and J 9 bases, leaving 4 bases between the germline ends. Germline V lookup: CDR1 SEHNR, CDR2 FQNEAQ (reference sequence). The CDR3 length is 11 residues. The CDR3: CASSLEREQFF. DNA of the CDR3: TGTGCCAGCAGCTTAGAACGTGAGCAGTTCTTC.

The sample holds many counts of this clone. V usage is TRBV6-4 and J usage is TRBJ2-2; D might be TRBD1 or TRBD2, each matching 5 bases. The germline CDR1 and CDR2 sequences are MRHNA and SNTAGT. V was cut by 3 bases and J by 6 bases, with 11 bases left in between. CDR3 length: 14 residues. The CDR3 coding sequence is TGTGCCAGCAGTGAGATGGGGGAGTCCGGGGAGCTGTTTTTT. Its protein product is CASSEMGESGELFF.

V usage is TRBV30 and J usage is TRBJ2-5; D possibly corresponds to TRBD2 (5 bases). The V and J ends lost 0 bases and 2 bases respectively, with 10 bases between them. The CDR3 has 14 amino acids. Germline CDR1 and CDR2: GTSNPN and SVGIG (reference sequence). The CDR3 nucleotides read TGTGCCTGGAGTGTACTCGGGATTCAAGAGACCCAGTACTTC. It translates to CAWSVLGIQETQYF.

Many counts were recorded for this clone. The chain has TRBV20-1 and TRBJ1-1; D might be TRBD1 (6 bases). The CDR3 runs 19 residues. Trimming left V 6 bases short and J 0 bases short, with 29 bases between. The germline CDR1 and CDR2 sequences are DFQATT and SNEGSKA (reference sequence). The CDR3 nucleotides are TGCAGTGCGAACAGGGCTCAGAGCGGGACCGTCCCCATGAACACTGAAGCTTTCTTT. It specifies CSANRAQSGTVPMNTEAFF.

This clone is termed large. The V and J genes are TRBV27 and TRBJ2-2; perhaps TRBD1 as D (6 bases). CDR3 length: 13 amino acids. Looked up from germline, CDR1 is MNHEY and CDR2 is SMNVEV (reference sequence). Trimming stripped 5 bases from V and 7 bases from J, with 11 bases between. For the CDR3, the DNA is TGTGCCAGCAGTACGTGGACAGACGGGGAGCTGTTTTTT. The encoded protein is CASSTWTDGELFF.

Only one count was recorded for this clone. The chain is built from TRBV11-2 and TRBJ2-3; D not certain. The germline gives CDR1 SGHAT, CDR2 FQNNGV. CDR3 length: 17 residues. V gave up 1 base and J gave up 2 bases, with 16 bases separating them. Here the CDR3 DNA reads TGTGCCAGCAGCTTAGCTCTGTTCCCAGGTGTCACAGATACGCAGTATTTT. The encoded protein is CASSLALFPGVTDTQYF.

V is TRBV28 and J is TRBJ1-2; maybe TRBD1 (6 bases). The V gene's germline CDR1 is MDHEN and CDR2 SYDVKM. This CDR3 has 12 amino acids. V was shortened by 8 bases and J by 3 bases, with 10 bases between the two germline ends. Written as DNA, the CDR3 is TGTGCCAGCCGGAGGGGGGACTATGGCTACACCTTC. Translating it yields CASRRGDYGYTF.

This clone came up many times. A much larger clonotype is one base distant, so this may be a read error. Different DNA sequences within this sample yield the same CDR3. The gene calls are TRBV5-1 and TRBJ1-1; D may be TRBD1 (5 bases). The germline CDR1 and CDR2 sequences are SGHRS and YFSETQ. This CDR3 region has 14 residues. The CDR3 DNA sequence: TGCGCCAGCAGCTTGAGGGGCGGGAACACTGAAGCTTTTTTT. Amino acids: CASSLRGGNTEAFF.

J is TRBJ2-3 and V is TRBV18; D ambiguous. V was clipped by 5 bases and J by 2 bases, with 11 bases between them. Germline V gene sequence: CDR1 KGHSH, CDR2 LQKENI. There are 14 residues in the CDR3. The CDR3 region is CASSTRPITDTQYF. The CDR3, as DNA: TGTGCCAGCTCAACGAGGCCAATCACAGATACGCAGTATTTT.

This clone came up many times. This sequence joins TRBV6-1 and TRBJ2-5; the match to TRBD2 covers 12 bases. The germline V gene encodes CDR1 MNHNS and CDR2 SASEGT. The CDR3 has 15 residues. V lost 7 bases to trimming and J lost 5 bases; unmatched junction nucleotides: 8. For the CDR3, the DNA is TGTGCCAGCAACCTACTAGCGGGAGGAGGTGAGACCCAGTACTTC. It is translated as CASNLLAGGGETQYF.

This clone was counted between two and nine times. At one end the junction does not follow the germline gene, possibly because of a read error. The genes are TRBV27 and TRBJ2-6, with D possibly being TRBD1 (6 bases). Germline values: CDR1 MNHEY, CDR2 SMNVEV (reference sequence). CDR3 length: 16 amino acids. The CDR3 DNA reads TGTGCCAGCGGTTTGACAGGACTCTCTGGGGCCAACGTCCTGACTTTC. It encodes CASGLTGLSGANVLTF. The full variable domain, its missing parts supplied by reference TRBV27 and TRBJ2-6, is EAQVTQNPRYLITVTGKKLTVTCSQNMNHEYMSWYRQDPGLGLRQIYYSMNVEVTDKGDVPEGYKVSRKEKRNFPLILESPSPNQTSLYFCASGLTGLSGANVLTFGAGSRLTVL.

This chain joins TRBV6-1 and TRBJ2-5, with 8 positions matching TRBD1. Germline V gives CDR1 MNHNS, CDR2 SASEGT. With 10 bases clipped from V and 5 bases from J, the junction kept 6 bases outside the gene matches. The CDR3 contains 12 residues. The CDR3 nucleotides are TGTGCCACTTCACAGGGGGAGGAGACCCAGTACTTC. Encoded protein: CATSQGEETQYF.